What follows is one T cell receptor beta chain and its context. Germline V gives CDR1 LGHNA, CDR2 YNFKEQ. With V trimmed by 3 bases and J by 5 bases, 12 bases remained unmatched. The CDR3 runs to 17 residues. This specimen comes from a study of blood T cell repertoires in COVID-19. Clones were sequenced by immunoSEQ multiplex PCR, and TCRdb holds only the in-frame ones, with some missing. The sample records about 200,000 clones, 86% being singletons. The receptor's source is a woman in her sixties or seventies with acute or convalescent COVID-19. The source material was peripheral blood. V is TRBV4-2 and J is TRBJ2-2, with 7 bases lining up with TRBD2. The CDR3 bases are TGTGCCAGCAGCCAGGGAGGGCAGGGCCAAATAACCGGGGAGCTGTTTTTT. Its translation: CASSQGGQGQITGELFF.